Shown below are 26 T cell receptor beta chains from a single sample sequenced in a study of T-cell memory formation after mild COVID-19 (dated by TCRdb to about 2021). The library was built by means of 5' RACE. Sequencer: Illumina NovaSeq 6000. TCRdb reran the public reads through fastp at Q25 and MiXCR, keeping productive beta chains. Each entry is one CDR3 protein sequence, shown with its most common DNA and genes. The table for this sample lists roughly 300,000 distinct CDR3 sequences; about 13% of them were counted only once. The biggest ten clones account for about 20% of the sample. Sequencing was done on a sample of PBMCs or a T cell subset sorted from them (not recorded which). The receptors stem from a man aged 18 to 30 who had mild COVID-19 (a few samples of this study predate the infection). The sample titles of this study are shuffled in the database, so cell type and time point are left out; the donor was told from shared clones.

The chain recombines TRBV20-1 with TRBJ2-2, with a possible D match to TRBD1 (5 bases). The CDR3 covers 16 residues. CDR1 is DFQATT, CDR2 SNEGSKA, per germline (reference sequence). V was shortened by 5 bases and J by 2 bases, with 18 bases between the two germline ends. In DNA, the CDR3 is TGCAGTGCTGGCGGTGGGGCGCCCGTAAACACCGGGGAGCTGTTTTTT. Protein: CSAGGGAPVNTGELFF.

A few counts support this clonotype. V usage is TRBV19 and J usage is TRBJ2-1; D gene uncertain. V lost 9 bases and J lost 2, with 17 bases in between. Per the germline V gene, CDR1 is LNHDA and CDR2 is SQIVND (reference sequence). The CDR3 extends over 15 amino acids. Here the CDR3 reads CASSLDHTPYNEQFF. CDR3 nucleotides: TGTGCCAGCTCCCTGGACCATACGCCCTACAATGAGCAGTTCTTC.

This clonotype showed up just a few times. The CDR3 DNA follows: TGTGCCAGCAGTTACGGACAAACGAACACTGAAGCTTTCTTT. It specifies CASSYGQTNTEAFF. This chain links TRBV6-2 or TRBV6-3 with TRBJ1-1; TRBD1 might be the D (5 bases). CDR1 is MNHEY, CDR2 SVGEGT, per germline. CDR3 length: 14 residues. V was clipped by 2 bases and J by 1 base, with 8 bases between them.

The gene calls are TRBV4-3 and TRBJ1-6, with 7 bases fitting TRBD1. Germline CDR1 LGHNA, CDR2 YSLEER. This CDR3 comprises 14 residues. Trimming cost V 7 bases and J 4 bases; bases outside gene matches: 4. DNA of the CDR3: TGCGCCAGCACTCCGGGACAGTATAATTCACCCCTCCACTTT. Translated, it gives CASTPGQYNSPLHF.

This clonotype was seen only a few times. J is TRBJ2-5 and V is TRBV12-3 or TRBV12-4; 11 bases fit TRBD2. The CDR3 totals 15 residues. V lost 3 bases, J lost 4 bases, and 4 bases stayed unmatched. CDR3 protein: CASSFSGGAAETQYF. The CDR3 DNA reads TGTGCCAGCAGTTTTAGCGGGGGGGCCGCAGAGACCCAGTACTTC.

This clonotype was recorded many times. The rearrangement uses TRBV5-1 and TRBJ2-3; 7 bases are a match to TRBD1. The CDR3 is made up of 15 amino acids. The germline CDR1 and CDR2 sequences are SGHRS and YFSETQ. The V gene end was trimmed by 0 bases and the J gene end by 2 bases; junction bases not matched to a gene: 3. The CDR3, as DNA: TGCGCCAGCAGCTTGGAGGGACAGTACACAGATACGCAGTATTTT. Amino acid sequence: CASSLEGQYTDTQYF. The whole variable domain, filled in from reference TRBV5-1 and TRBJ2-3, reads KAGVTQTPRYLIKTRGQQVTLSCSPISGHRSVSWYQQTPGQGLQFLFEYFSETQRNKGNFPGRFSGRQFSNSRSEMNVSTLELGDSALYLCASSLEGQYTDTQYFGPGTRLTVL.

The chain uses TRBV24-1 and TRBJ2-1; 7 bases are a match to TRBD2. Germline-derived CDR1 and CDR2 are KGHDR and SFDVKD. This CDR3 contains 19 residues. With V trimmed by 2 bases and J by 1 base, 13 bases remained unmatched. CDR3 in amino acids: CATSDSETSTGGSYNEQFF. The CDR3 nucleotides are TGTGCCACCAGTGATTCGGAGACTAGTACCGGGGGGTCCTACAATGAGCAGTTCTTC.

This clonotype has a handful of counts. The V call is TRBV4-1, the J call TRBJ1-3; 7 bases line up with TRBD1. Germline assignment: CDR1 MGHRA and CDR2 YSYEKL. Trimming at V came to 0 bases and at J to 2 bases, leaving 4 bases not matched to a gene. There are 16 residues in the CDR3. This chain's CDR3 is CASSQEGRGTGNTIYF. The CDR3, as DNA: TGCGCCAGCAGCCAAGAGGGCAGGGGGACTGGAAACACCATATATTTT.

Concerning this clonotype: At one of its ends the junction is not consistent with the germline gene, which may arise from a read error. This chain joins TRBV2 and TRBJ1-2; 8 bases are shared with TRBD1. The CDR3 loop spans 13 amino acids. Germline V CDR1 and CDR2: SNHLY, FYNNEI. The CDR3: CAGRQGKGYGYTF. The DNA of the CDR3 is TGTGCCGGCAGACAGGGGAAAGGCTATGGCTACACCTTC. Using reference TRBV2 and TRBJ1-2 for the parts outside the CDR3, the full variable domain is EPEVTQTPSHQVTQMGQEVILRCVPISNHLYFYWYRQILGQKVEFLVSFYNNEISEKSEIFDDQFSVERPDGSNFTLKIRSTKLEDSAMYFCAGRQGKGYGYTFGSGTRLTVV.

The rearrangement links TRBV5-1 to TRBJ2-5, with 8 bases matching TRBD1. The CDR3 totals 16 residues. The V and J ends lost 4 bases and 6 bases, in that order; junction bases with no gene match: 14. CDR1 is SGHRS and CDR2 is YFSETQ in the germline V gene. The CDR3 loop reads CASSPLATGGVQTQYF. CDR3 nucleotide sequence: TGCGCCAGCAGCCCTTTGGCCACAGGGGGAGTGCAGACCCAGTACTTC.

This clonotype has more than one count but fewer than ten. The chain carries TRBV12-3 or TRBV12-4 and TRBJ2-2; perhaps TRBD2 as D (5 bases). Trimming cost V 6 bases and J 1 base, with 12 bases left between them. The CDR3 has 15 residues. The DNA of the CDR3 is TGTGCCAGCAGCCGTTTCGGGGAGAACACCGGGGAGCTGTTTTTT. Its translation: CASSRFGENTGELFF.

This clonotype was detected only once. This rearrangement joins TRBV20-1 to TRBJ1-2; D remains unclear. Deletions cut 6 bases from V and 2 bases from J, with 13 bases between. CDR1 is DFQATT, CDR2 SNEGSKA, per germline (reference sequence). CDR3 length: 13 amino acids. The CDR3 DNA reads as TGCAGTGCCAGCTTGGCTTCGAACTATGGCTACACCTTC. Protein sequence: CSASLASNYGYTF.

This clonotype was seen more than once but under ten times. V gene TRBV11-2 combines with J gene TRBJ2-3; possibly TRBD1 for D (6 bases). CDR3 length: 14 residues. Germline lookup yields CDR1 SGHAT and CDR2 FQNNGV. Between the trimmed V and J ends, which lost 6 bases and 1 base, there was a span of 11 bases. The CDR3 protein is CASRLQGGTDTQYF. CDR3 nucleotide sequence: TGTGCCAGCAGATTACAGGGAGGCACAGATACGCAGTATTTT.

The CDR3 region is CASSLREPPQHF. Here the CDR3 DNA reads TGTGCCAGCAGTTTACGCGAGCCGCCCCAGCATTTT. This sequence joins TRBV12-3 or TRBV12-4 and TRBJ1-5; no clear D gene. The V and J ends lost 2 bases and 9 bases respectively, with 8 bases between them. There are 12 residues in the CDR3.

This clonotype has only a few counts. The V gene is TRBV12-3 or TRBV12-4, the J gene TRBJ2-1; D unresolved. The CDR3 extends over 13 amino acids. The V end was cut by 7 bases, the J end by 4 bases, with 11 bases between. The CDR3 reads CASKRQYYNEQFF. CDR3 in DNA: TGTGCCAGCAAGAGGCAGTATTACAATGAGCAGTTCTTC.

The rearrangement uses TRBV5-1 and TRBJ2-1; the match to TRBD1 covers 7 bases. CDR3 size: 12 residues. Unmatched junction bases numbered 6, after V lost 6 bases and J lost 9 bases. Germline CDR1 SGHRS, CDR2 YFSETQ. The CDR3 DNA follows: TGCGCCAGCACCCAGGGGGTCGGTGAGCAGTTCTTC. This translates into CASTQGVGEQFF. Variable domain in full (rest from reference TRBV5-1 and TRBJ2-1): KAGVTQTPRYLIKTRGQQVTLSCSPISGHRSVSWYQQTPGQGLQFLFEYFSETQRNKGNFPGRFSGRQFSNSRSEMNVSTLELGDSALYLCASTQGVGEQFFGPGTRLTVL.

The chain recombines TRBV7-2 with TRBJ2-3; 10 nucleotides match TRBD1. CDR3 size: 14 residues. Trimming at V came to 4 bases and at J to 6 bases, leaving 4 bases not matched to a gene. In germline, CDR1 is SGHTA, CDR2 FQGNSA. DNA of the CDR3: TGTGCCAGCAGCTCAGGACAGGGGGACGATACGCAGTATTTT. This gives the protein CASSSGQGDDTQYF.

The chain is built from TRBV20-1 and TRBJ2-3; D gene uncertain. Germline values: CDR1 DFQATT, CDR2 SNEGSKA (reference sequence). The length of the CDR3 is 13 residues. V lost 3 bases and J lost 6, with 13 bases in between. The CDR3 bases are TGCAGTGCTAGTGAAACAATCAGCGATACGCAGTATTTT. Its protein product is CSASETISDTQYF.

This clonotype occurred a few times. This chain uses TRBV4-1 with TRBJ2-5, with D tentatively TRBD2 (6 bases). The CDR3 extends over 15 amino acids. V lost 0 bases, J lost 5 bases, and 13 bases lay in between. Germline values: CDR1 MGHRA, CDR2 YSYEKL. CDR3 in DNA: TGCGCCAGCAGCCAAGAACCCGGGGGTTACGAGACCCAGTACTTC. Translation: CASSQEPGGYETQYF.

This rearrangement joins TRBV11-2 to TRBJ2-3; D might be TRBD1 (6 bases). Germline CDR1 reads SGHAT; CDR2 reads FQNNGV. Trimming removed 6 bases at V and 0 bases at J, with 13 bases between. This CDR3 is 15 amino acids long. CDR3 in DNA: TGTGCCAGCAGTCGAGGGACAACTAGCACAGATACGCAGTATTTT. Translation: CASSRGTTSTDTQYF.

This clonotype was seen repeatedly, ten times or more. The genes are TRBV7-8 and TRBJ2-2; D might be TRBD1 or TRBD2, each matching 6 bases. CDR3 length equals 17 residues. Per the germline V gene, CDR1 is SGHVS and CDR2 is FQNEAQ. V lost 5 bases to trimming and J lost 5 bases, with 21 bases between them. The CDR3 coding sequence is TGTGCCAGCAGCACACCAGGGGCGGGAACCCCAACCGGGGAGCTGTTTTTT. It encodes CASSTPGAGTPTGELFF. Full variable domain (missing parts from reference TRBV7-8 and TRBJ2-2): GAGVSQSPRYKVAKRGQDVALRCDPISGHVSLFWYQQALGQGPEFLTYFQNEAQLDKSGLPSDRFFAERPEGSVSTLKIQRTQQEDSAVYLCASSTPGAGTPTGELFFGEGSRLTVL.

The chain couples TRBV12-3 or TRBV12-4 to TRBJ2-1; no clear D. CDR3 length: 12 residues. V was trimmed by 7 bases and J by 10 bases, leaving 14 bases between them. The CDR3 here is CASTQGGREQFF. CDR3 nucleotides: TGTGCCAGCACCCAAGGTGGCAGAGAGCAGTTCTTC.

This sequence joins TRBV24-1 and TRBJ1-5; 7 bases match TRBD1. V was pared by 9 bases and J by 4 bases, with 11 bases of the junction left unmatched. Per the germline V gene, CDR1 is KGHDR and CDR2 is SFDVKD. The CDR3 sequence is 15 residues long. CDR3 protein: CATGTGVGRNQPQHF. DNA of the CDR3: TGTGCCACCGGTACAGGGGTCGGTAGGAATCAGCCCCAGCATTTT.

This chain links TRBV29-1 with TRBJ1-1, with a weak D call TRBD1 (5 bases). Germline CDR1 SQVTM, CDR2 ANQGSEA. The V end was cut by 6 bases, the J end by 1 base, with 12 bases between. The CDR3 length is 13 residues. The CDR3 nucleotides are TGCAGCGTCCGCGGGACGGAGAACACTGAAGCTTTCTTT. Its translation: CSVRGTENTEAFF.

This clonotype has a single count. This chain joins TRBV20-1 and TRBJ2-1; D is unclear. The germline V and J ends were trimmed by 2 bases and 6 bases, with 5 bases remaining between them. CDR1 is DFQATT and CDR2 is SNEGSKA in the germline V gene (reference sequence). This CDR3 spans 11 amino acids. The CDR3 DNA sequence: TGCAGTGCTAGAATAGTCAATGAGCAGTTCTTC. Translating gives CSARIVNEQFF.

The CDR3 sequence is CASSQASTNSPLHF. The CDR3 DNA sequence: TGTGCCAGCAGCCAGGCGTCTACGAATTCACCCCTCCACTTT. This chain links TRBV4-2 with TRBJ1-6, with D unresolved. Trimming removed 3 bases at V and 7 bases at J, with 10 bases between. Germline V gives CDR1 LGHNA, CDR2 YNFKEQ. The CDR3 runs to 14 residues.